This TCR beta chain comes out of a study of cytomegalovirus exposure and HLA in healthy donors. The PCR had 60 Vbeta and 13 Jbeta primers. Sequencing was performed with immunoSEQ multiplex PCR; in TCRdb, only in-frame clones are kept and a portion is missing. The sample table sets out around 150,000 clones. On this clone itself: Its matching antigen is unknown.

General observations from the study: In a later analysis, TCR beta V- and J-gene trimming was associated with a missense DCLRE1C variant. Testing in vitro showed a few CMV-associated chains specific for CMV antigens. Later analysis suggested most CMV-associated TCR beta chains were HLA-restricted. The likely origin of a cluster of highly shared sequence variants was a sequencing artifact.

The CDR3 length is 17 residues. Germline V gene lookup returns CDR1 SGHRS and CDR2 YFSETQ. V gave up 3 bases and J gave up 0 bases, with 16 bases separating them. The material sequenced was PBMCs. The clonotype comes from an older woman in good health and CMV-seronegative. The chain employs TRBV5-1 and TRBJ2-1; D might be TRBD1 (7 bases). Written as DNA, the CDR3 is TGCGCCAGCAGCTCGGGCGGGACAGTGAGCTCCTACAATGAGCAGTTCTTC. It encodes CASSSGGTVSSYNEQFF.